The present TCR beta chain was sequenced within a study of blood T cell repertoires in COVID-19. The wider study: The study drew acute and convalescent COVID-19 samples from the United States, Italy and Spain.

The length of the CDR3 is 14 residues. Trimming took 0 bases from V and 9 from J; bases not matched to a gene: 5. Germline CDR1 is MGHRA and CDR2 is YSYEKL. Patients from Seattle were sampled longitudinally, starting during active infection. Authors' processing steps: Amplification of reference gene primers provided the estimated nucleated cell counts. TCRdb keeps only in-frame clones here, not all; method: immunoSEQ multiplex PCR. The DNA was the basis for D and trimming; V, J and clone size are from that table. The data hold 200,000 or so clones, with 92% observed a single time. The chain couples TRBV4-1 to TRBJ2-1; 7 positions match TRBD2. This sequence was found in a man between 60 and 70 years old with COVID-19, enrolled during active disease. Sequenced: peripheral blood. As DNA, the CDR3 is TGCGCCAGCAGCCAAGAGGGCGGGAGCGCTGAGCAGTTCTTC. Its translation is CASSQEGGSAEQFF.